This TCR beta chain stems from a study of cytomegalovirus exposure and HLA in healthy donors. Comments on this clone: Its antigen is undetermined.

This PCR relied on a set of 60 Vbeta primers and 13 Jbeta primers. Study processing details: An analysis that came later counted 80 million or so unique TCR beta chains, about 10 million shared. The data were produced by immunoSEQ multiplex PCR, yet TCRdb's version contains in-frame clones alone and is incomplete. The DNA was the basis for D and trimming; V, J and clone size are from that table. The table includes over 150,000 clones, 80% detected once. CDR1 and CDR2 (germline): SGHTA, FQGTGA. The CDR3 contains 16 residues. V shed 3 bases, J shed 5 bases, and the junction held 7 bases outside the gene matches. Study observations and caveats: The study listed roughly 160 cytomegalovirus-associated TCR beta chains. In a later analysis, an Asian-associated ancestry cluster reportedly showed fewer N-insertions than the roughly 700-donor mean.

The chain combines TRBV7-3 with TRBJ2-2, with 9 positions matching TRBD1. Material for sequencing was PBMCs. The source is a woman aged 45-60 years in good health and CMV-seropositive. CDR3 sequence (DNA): TGTGCCAGCAGCTTTGGGACAGGGCGGGCGACCGGGGAGCTGTTTTTT. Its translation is CASSFGTGRATGELFF.